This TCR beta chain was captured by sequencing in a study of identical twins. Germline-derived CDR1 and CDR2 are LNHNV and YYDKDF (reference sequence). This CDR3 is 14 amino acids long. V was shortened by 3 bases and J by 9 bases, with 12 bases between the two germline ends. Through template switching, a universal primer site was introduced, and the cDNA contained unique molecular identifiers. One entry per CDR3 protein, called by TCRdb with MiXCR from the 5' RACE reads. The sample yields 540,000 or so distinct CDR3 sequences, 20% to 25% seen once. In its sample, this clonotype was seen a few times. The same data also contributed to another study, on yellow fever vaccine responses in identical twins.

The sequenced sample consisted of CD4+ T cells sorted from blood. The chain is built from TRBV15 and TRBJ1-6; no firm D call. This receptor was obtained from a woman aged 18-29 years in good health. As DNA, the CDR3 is TGTGCCACCAGCAGGAAACGCGGAGGTTCACCCCTCCACTTT. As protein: CATSRKRGGSPLHF.